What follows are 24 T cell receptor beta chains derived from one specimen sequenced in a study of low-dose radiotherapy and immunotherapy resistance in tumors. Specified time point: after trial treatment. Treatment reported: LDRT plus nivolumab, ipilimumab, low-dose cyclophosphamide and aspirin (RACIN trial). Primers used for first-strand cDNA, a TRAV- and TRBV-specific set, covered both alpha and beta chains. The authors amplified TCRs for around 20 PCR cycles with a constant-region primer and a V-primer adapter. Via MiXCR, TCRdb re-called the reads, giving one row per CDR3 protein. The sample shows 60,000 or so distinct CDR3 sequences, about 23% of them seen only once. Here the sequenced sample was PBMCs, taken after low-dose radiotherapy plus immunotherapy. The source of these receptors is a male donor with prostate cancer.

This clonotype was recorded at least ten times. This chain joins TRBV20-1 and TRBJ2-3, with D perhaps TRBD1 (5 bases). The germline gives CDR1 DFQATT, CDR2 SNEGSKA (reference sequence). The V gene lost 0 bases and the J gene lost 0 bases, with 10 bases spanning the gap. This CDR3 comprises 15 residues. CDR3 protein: CSARDRAHSTDTQYF. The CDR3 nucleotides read TGCAGTGCTAGAGACAGGGCTCACAGCACAGATACGCAGTATTTT.

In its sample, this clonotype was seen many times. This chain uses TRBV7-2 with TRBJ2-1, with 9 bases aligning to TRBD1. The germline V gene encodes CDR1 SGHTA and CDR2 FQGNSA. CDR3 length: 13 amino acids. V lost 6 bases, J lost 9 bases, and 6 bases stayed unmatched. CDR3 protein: CASSSQGASEQFF. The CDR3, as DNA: TGTGCCAGCAGTTCACAGGGGGCAAGTGAGCAGTTCTTC.

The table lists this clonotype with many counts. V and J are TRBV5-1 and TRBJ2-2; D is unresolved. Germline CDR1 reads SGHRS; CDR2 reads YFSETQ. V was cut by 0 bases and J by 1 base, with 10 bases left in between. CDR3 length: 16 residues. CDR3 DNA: TGCGCCAGCAGCTTGGTTGGCAGAAAGAACACCGGGGAGCTGTTTTTT. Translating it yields CASSLVGRKNTGELFF. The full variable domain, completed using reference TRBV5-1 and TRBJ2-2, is KAGVTQTPRYLIKTRGQQVTLSCSPISGHRSVSWYQQTPGQGLQFLFEYFSETQRNKGNFPGRFSGRQFSNSRSEMNVSTLELGDSALYLCASSLVGRKNTGELFFGEGSRLTVL.

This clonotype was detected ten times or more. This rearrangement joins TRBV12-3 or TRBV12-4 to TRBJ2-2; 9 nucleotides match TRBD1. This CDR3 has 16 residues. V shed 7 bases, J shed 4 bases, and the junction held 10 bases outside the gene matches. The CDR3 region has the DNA TGTGCCAGCACGGTGGGGGACAGGGTCGTCACCGGGGAGCTGTTTTTT. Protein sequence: CASTVGDRVVTGELFF.

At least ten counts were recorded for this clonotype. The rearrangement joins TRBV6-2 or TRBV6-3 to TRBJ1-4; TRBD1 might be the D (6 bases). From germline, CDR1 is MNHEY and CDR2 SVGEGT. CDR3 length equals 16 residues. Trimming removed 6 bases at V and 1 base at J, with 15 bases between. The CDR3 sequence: CASRQTGRGTNEKLFF. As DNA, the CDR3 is TGTGCCAGCAGACAAACAGGGAGAGGAACTAATGAAAAACTGTTTTTT.

In DNA form, the CDR3 reads TGTGCCATCAGTGAGTCAGTGACCTACGAGCAGTACTTC. Translated, it gives CAISESVTYEQYF. The chain uses TRBV10-3 and TRBJ2-7; D gene unclear. CDR1 and CDR2 from the germline V gene are ENHRY and SYGVKD. Trimming shortened V by 0 bases and J by 2 bases, and 5 bases separated the two germline ends. This CDR3 region has 13 residues.

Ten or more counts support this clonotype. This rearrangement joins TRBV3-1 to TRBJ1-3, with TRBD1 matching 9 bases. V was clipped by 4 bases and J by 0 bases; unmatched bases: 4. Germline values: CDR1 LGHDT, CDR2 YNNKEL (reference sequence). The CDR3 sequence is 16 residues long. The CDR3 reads CASSRDRGSSGNTIYF. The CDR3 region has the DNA TGTGCCAGCAGCCGAGACAGGGGGAGCTCTGGAAACACCATATATTTT.

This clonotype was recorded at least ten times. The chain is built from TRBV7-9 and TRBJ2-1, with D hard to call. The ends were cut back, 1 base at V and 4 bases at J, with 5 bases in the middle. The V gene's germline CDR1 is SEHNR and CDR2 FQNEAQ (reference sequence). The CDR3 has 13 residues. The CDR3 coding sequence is TGTGCCAGCAGCTTAGTGACTTACAATGAGCAGTTCTTC. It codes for CASSLVTYNEQFF.

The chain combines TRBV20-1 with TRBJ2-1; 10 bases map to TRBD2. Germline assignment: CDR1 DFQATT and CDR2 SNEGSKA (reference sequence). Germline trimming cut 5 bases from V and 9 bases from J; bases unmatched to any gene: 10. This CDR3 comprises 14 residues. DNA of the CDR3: TGCAGTGCTGCCCTAGCGGGAGAAGCGAGTGAGCAGTTCTTC. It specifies CSAALAGEASEQFF.

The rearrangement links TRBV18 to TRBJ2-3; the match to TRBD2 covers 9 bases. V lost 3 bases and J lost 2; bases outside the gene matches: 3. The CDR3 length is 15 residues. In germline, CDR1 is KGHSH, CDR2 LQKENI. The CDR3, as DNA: TGTGCCAGCTCACCTATAGCGGGGGTCACAGATACGCAGTATTTT. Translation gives CASSPIAGVTDTQYF.

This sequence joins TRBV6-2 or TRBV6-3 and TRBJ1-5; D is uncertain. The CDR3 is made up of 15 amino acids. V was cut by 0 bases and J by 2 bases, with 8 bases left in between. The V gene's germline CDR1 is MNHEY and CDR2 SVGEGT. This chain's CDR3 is CASSYSWHRNQPQHF. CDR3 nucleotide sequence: TGTGCCAGCAGTTACTCGTGGCACCGCAATCAGCCCCAGCATTTT.

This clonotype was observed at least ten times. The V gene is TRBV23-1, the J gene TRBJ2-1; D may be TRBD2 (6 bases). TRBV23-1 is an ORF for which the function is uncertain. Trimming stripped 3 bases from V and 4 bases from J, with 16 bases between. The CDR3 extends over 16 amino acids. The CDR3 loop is CASSHQTGTGYNEQFF. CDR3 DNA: TGCGCCAGCAGTCACCAAACCGGGACTGGGTACAATGAGCAGTTCTTC.

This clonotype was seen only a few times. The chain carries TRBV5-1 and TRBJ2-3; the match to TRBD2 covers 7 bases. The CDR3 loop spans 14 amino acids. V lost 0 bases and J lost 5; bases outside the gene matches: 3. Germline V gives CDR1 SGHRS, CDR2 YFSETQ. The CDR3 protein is CASSLGLAIDTQYF. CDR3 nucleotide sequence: TGCGCCAGCAGCTTGGGACTAGCAATAGATACGCAGTATTTT.

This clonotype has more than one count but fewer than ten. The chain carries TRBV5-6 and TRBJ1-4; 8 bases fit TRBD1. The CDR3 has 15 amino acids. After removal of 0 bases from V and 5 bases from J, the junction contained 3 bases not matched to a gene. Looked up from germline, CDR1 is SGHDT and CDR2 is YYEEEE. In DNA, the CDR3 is TGTGCCAGCAGCTTGGGCGGACAGGGAAATGAAAAACTGTTTTTT. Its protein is CASSLGGQGNEKLFF.

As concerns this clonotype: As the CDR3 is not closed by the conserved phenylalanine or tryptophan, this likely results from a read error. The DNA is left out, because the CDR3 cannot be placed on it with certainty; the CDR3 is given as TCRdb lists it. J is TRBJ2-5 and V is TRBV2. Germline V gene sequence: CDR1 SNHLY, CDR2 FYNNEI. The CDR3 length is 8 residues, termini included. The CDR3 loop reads CASEKPVS.

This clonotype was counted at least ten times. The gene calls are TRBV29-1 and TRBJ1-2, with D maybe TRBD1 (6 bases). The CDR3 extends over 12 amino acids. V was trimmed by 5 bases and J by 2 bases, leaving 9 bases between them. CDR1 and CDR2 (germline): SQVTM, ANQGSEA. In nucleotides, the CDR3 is TGCAGCGTTCCGGGGGCGAACTATGGCTACACCTTC. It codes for CSVPGANYGYTF.

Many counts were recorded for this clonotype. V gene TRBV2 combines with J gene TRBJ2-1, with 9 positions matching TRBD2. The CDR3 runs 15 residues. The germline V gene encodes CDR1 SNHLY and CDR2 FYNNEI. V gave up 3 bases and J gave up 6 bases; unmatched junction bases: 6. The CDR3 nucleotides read TGTGCCAGCAGTGATTTGCGGGGGGGTTTCAATGAGCAGTTCTTC. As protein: CASSDLRGGFNEQFF.

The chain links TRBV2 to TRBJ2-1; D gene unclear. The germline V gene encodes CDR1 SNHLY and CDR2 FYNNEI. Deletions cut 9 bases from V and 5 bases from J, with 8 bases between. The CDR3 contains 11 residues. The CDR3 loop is CASKIHNEQFF. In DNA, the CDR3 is TGTGCCAGTAAAATTCACAATGAGCAGTTCTTC.

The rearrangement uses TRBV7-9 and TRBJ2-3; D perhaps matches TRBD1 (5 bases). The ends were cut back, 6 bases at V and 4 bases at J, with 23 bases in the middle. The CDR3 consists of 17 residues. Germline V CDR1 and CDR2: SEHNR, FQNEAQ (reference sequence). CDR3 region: CASRRRWGWARADTQYF. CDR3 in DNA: TGTGCCAGCAGACGACGGTGGGGCTGGGCAAGGGCAGATACGCAGTATTTT.

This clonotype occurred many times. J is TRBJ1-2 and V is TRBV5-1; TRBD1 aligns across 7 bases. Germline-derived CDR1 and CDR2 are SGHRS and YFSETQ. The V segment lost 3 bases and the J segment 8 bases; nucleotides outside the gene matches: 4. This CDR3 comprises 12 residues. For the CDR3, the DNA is TGCGCCAGCAGCTCCGACAGGGTAGGCTACACCTTC. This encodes CASSSDRVGYTF.

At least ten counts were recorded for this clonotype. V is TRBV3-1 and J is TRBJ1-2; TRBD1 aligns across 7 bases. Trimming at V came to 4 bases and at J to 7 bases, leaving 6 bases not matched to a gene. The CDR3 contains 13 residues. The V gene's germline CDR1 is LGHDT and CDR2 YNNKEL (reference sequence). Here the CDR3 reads CASSLDRAGGYTF. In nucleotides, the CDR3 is TGTGCCAGCAGCCTCGACAGGGCCGGTGGCTACACCTTC. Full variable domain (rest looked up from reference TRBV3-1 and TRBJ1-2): DTAVSQTPKYLVTQMGNDKSIKCEQNLGHDTMYWYKQDSKKFLKIMFSYNNKELIINETVPNRFSPKSPDKAHLNLHINSLELGDSAVYFCASSLDRAGGYTFGSGTRLTVV.

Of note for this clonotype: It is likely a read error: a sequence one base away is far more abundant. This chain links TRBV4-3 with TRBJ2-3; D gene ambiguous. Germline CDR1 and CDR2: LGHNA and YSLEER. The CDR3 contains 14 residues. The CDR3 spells CASCQGLNTDTQYF. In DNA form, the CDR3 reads TGCGCCAGCTGCCAAGGATTGAACACAGATACGCAGTATTTT.

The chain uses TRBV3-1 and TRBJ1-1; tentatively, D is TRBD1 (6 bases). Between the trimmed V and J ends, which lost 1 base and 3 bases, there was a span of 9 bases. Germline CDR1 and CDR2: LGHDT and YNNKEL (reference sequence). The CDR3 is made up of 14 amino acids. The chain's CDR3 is CASSQADRYTEAFF. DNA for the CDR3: TGTGCCAGCAGCCAAGCAGACAGGTACACTGAAGCTTTCTTT.

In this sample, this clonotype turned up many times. The chain's CDR3 is CSVDRVDEQFF. The CDR3 DNA is TGCAGTGTGGACAGGGTGGATGAGCAGTTCTTC. The chain has TRBV20-1 and TRBJ2-1; 8 bases agree with TRBD1. CDR1 is DFQATT, CDR2 SNEGSKA, per germline (reference sequence). V shed 7 bases and J 8 bases; nucleotides not matched to a gene: 4. The CDR3 extends over 11 amino acids.